The clone carrying this T cell receptor beta chain was counted many times. Its antigen is not known. The source of the sample is a study of T cells in Graves' hyperthyroidism and ophthalmopathy. Study results and caveats: Separating ophthalmopathy from stable hyperthyroidism was achieved by a 13 V-J model.

TCR beta CDR3 regions were amplified from RNA. HTBI primers were used for first-round RT-PCR of the TCR CDR3. TCRdb fed the multiplex PCR reads into MiXCR, producing one record per CDR3 protein. The top ten clones hold around 27% of a sample with about half a million distinct CDR3 sequences, less than 25% of them seen once. V was cut by 0 bases and J by 2 bases, with 4 bases left in between. The CDR3 is 13 amino acids. Germline V gene data show CDR1 as MNHEY and CDR2 as SVGAGI. Fresh peripheral blood, more than 8 ml of it, supplied the PBMCs. The source is a man aged 18 to 30 with Graves' hyperthyroidism. The sequencing sample was made of blood. The chain couples TRBV6-5 to TRBJ2-5; no reliable D call. The CDR3: CASSYSIQETQYF. CDR3 nucleotides: TGTGCCAGCAGTTACTCCATACAAGAGACCCAGTACTTC.